This is a list of T cell receptor beta chains from one sample in a study of T cells in Graves' hyperthyroidism and ophthalmopathy. TCRdb reanalysed the multiplex PCR reads using MiXCR and keeps one entry per CDR3 protein. Among 400,000 or so distinct CDR3 sequences listed, over 12% were seen once. The sequenced sample was blood. The receptors come from a man aged 50 or older with Graves' ophthalmopathy. CDR3s include the opening cysteine and the closing phenylalanine or tryptophan. Fields, in order: V gene, D gene, J gene, clone size, CDR3 protein, CDR3 DNA. D genes are given only for firm matches. Not every row has a clone size; where given, it reads once, few, many or a size class.

V gene: TRBV11-2; D gene: TRBD1; J gene: TRBJ2-7; clone size: many; CDR3 protein: CASSLNLVAGQEIYEQYF; CDR3 DNA: TGTGCCAGCAGCTTAAATCTTGTGGCGGGACAGGAAATTTACGAGCAGTACTTC
V gene: TRBV11-3; D gene: .; J gene: TRBJ2-5; clone size: many; CDR3 protein: CASSPLGRDLKTQYF; CDR3 DNA: TGTGCCAGCAGCCCGTTGGGCAGGGACCTGAAGACCCAGTACTTC
V gene: TRBV30; D gene: TRBD2; J gene: TRBJ2-7; clone size: .; CDR3 protein: CAWTTGLAVYEQYF; CDR3 DNA: TGTGCCTGGACCACGGGACTAGCAGTCTACGAGCAGTACTTC
V gene: TRBV29-1; D gene: .; J gene: TRBJ2-2; clone size: many; CDR3 protein: CSVEVENTGELFF; CDR3 DNA: TGCAGCGTTGAAGTGGAGAACACCGGGGAGCTGTTTTTT
V gene: TRBV20-1; D gene: TRBD2; J gene: TRBJ2-1; clone size: few; CDR3 protein: CSGEREGHYNEQFF; CDR3 DNA: TGCAGTGGGGAGCGGGAGGGCCACTACAATGAGCAGTTCTTC
V gene: TRBV6-1; D gene: .; J gene: TRBJ1-1; clone size: few; CDR3 protein: CASRPRGRNTEAFF; CDR3 DNA: TGTGCCAGCAGACCTCGGGGCAGGAACACTGAAGCTTTCTTT
V gene: TRBV12-3/TRBV12-4; D gene: .; J gene: TRBJ1-4; clone size: many; CDR3 protein: CASSRDRRNEKLFF; CDR3 DNA: TGTGCCAGCAGCAGAGACAGGAGAAATGAAAAACTGTTTTTT
V gene: TRBV7-9; D gene: TRBD1; J gene: TRBJ1-3; clone size: few; CDR3 protein: CASSVDRGHTIYF; CDR3 DNA: TGTGCCAGCAGCGTAGACAGGGGACACACCATATATTTT
V gene: TRBV5-8; D gene: .; J gene: TRBJ2-1; clone size: many; CDR3 protein: CASSLGLALVNEQFF; CDR3 DNA: TGTGCCAGCAGCCTGGGCCTCGCTCTTGTCAATGAGCAGTTCTTC
V gene: TRBV27; D gene: .; J gene: TRBJ1-6; clone size: many; CDR3 protein: CASTQRGPNSPLHF; CDR3 DNA: TGTGCCAGCACCCAAAGGGGCCCTAATTCACCCCTCCACTTT
V gene: TRBV14; D gene: .; J gene: TRBJ2-2; clone size: .; CDR3 protein: CASSQEGPLAGTGELFF; CDR3 DNA: TGTGCCAGCAGCCAAGAAGGTCCACTAGCAGGCACCGGGGAGCTGTTTTTT
V gene: TRBV4-2; D gene: .; J gene: TRBJ2-7; clone size: .; CDR3 protein: CASSQDSGGYSYEQYF; CDR3 DNA: TGTGCCAGCAGCCAAGATTCAGGCGGGTACTCCTACGAGCAGTACTTC
V gene: TRBV2; D gene: TRBD2; J gene: TRBJ2-2; clone size: few; CDR3 protein: CASSETRLAGSDTGELFF; CDR3 DNA: TGTGCCAGCAGTGAAACCCGACTAGCGGGATCTGACACCGGGGAGCTGTTTTTT
V gene: TRBV10-3; D gene: .; J gene: TRBJ2-1; clone size: many; CDR3 protein: CAISDGSGGGEQFF; CDR3 DNA: TGTGCCATCAGTGATGGGTCAGGAGGGGGTGAGCAGTTCTTC
V gene: TRBV6-5; D gene: .; J gene: TRBJ2-7; clone size: many; CDR3 protein: CASSYYSGGEQYF; CDR3 DNA: TGTGCCAGCAGTTACTATTCCGGGGGCGAGCAGTACTTC
V gene: TRBV11-3; D gene: TRBD2; J gene: TRBJ2-7; clone size: many; CDR3 protein: CASSRLLAGGRNEQYF; CDR3 DNA: TGTGCCAGCAGCCGATTATTAGCGGGTGGTAGGAACGAGCAGTACTTC
V gene: TRBV20-1; D gene: TRBD1; J gene: TRBJ1-5; clone size: many; CDR3 protein: CSASLRGRNQPQHF; CDR3 DNA: TGCAGTGCTAGCCTCAGGGGGCGAAATCAGCCCCAGCATTTT
V gene: TRBV2; D gene: TRBD1; J gene: TRBJ1-1; clone size: many; CDR3 protein: CASSPTGFSMNTEAFF; CDR3 DNA: TGTGCCAGCAGCCCGACAGGGTTTTCGATGAACACTGAAGCTTTCTTT
V gene: TRBV29-1; D gene: .; J gene: TRBJ1-2; clone size: once; CDR3 protein: CSVDMLPDETNYGYTF; CDR3 DNA: TGCAGCGTTGATATGCTGCCTGATGAAACTAACTATGGCTACACCTTC
V gene: TRBV20-1; D gene: .; J gene: TRBJ1-2; clone size: .; CDR3 protein: CSATHDTLGYTF; CDR3 DNA: TGCAGTGCTACTCACGACACGCTCGGCTACACCTTC
V gene: TRBV20-1; D gene: .; J gene: TRBJ2-7; clone size: many; CDR3 protein: CSARGDGTYEQYF; CDR3 DNA: TGCAGTGCTAGAGGTGACGGGACCTACGAGCAGTACTTC
V gene: TRBV20-1; D gene: .; J gene: TRBJ1-1; clone size: many; CDR3 protein: CRGRSGRSEAFF; CDR3 DNA: TGCAGGGGGCGATCCGGGAGGAGTGAAGCTTTCTTT